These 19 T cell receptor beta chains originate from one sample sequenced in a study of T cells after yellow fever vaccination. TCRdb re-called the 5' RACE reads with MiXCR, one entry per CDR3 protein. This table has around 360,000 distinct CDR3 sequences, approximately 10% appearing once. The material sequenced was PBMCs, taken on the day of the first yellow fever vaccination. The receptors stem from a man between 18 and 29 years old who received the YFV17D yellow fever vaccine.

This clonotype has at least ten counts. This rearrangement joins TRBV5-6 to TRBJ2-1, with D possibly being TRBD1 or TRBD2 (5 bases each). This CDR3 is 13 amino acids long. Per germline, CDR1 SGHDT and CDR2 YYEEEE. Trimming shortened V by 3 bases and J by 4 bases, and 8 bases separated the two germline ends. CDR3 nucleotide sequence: TGTGCCAGCAGCTATGGGACGTACAATGAGCAGTTCTTC. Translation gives CASSYGTYNEQFF.

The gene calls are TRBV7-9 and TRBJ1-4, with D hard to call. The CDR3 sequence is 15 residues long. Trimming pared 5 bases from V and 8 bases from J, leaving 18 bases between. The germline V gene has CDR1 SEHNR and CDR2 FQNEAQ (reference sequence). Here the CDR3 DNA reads TGTGCCAGCAGCCGTAGCTATTCCAGGATAGAAAAACTGTTTTTT. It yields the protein CASSRSYSRIEKLFF.

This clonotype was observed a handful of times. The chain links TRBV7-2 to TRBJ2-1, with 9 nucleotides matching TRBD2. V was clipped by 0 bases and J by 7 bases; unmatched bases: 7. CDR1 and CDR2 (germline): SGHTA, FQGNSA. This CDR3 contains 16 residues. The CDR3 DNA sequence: TGTGCCAGCAGCTTAGCGCTCCTAGCGGGGAAAAATGAGCAGTTCTTC. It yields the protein CASSLALLAGKNEQFF.

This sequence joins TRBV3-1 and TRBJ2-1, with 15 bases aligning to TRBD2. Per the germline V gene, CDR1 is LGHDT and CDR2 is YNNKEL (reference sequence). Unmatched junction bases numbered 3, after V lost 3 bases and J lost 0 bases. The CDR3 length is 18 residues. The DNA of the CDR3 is TGTGCCAGCAGCCACGGACTAGCGGGGGGGAGCTCCTACAATGAGCAGTTCTTC. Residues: CASSHGLAGGSSYNEQFF.

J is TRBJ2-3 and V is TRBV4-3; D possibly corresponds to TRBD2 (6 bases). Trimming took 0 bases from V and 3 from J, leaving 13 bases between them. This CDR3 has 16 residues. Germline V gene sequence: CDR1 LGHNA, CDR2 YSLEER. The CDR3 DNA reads TGCGCCAGCAGCCAAGAGGAGGGTTACATTACAGATACGCAGTATTTT. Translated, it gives CASSQEEGYITDTQYF.

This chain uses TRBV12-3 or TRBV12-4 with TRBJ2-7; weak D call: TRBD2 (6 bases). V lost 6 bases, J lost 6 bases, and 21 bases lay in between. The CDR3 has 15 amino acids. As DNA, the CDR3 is TGTGCCAGCAGACACCGATCGCGCGGGGCCGGCGAGCAGTACTTC. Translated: CASRHRSRGAGEQYF.

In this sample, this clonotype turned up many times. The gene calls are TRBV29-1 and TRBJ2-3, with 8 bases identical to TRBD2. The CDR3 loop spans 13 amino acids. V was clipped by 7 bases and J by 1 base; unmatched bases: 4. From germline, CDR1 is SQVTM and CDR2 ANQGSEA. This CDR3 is CSASAGGTDTQYF. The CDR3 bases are TGCAGCGCCTCAGCGGGGGGCACAGATACGCAGTATTTT.

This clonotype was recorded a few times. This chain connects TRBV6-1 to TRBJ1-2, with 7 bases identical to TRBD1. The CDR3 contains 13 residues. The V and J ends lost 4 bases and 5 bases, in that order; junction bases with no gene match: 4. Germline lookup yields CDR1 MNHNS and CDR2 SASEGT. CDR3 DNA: TGTGCCAGCAGTGGGACAGGACTGTATGGCTACACCTTC. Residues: CASSGTGLYGYTF.

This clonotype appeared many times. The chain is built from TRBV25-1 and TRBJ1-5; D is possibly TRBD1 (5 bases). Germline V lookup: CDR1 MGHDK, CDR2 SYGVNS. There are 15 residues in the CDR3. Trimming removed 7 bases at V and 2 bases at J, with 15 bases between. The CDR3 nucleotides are TGTGCCAGCACCGGAGAAAGGGGAGGCAATCAGCCCCAGCATTTT. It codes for CASTGERGGNQPQHF. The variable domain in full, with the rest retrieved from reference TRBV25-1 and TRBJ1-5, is EADIYQTPRYLVIGTGKKITLECSQTMGHDKMYWYQQDPGMELHLIHYSYGVNSTEKGDLSSESTVSRIRTEHFPLTLESARPSHTSQYLCASTGERGGNQPQHFGDGTRLSIL.

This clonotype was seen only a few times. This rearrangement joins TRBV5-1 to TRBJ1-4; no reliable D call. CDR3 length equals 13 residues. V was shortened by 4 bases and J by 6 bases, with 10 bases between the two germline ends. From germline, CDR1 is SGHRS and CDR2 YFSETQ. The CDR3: CASSDLVDEKLFF. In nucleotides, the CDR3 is TGCGCCAGCAGCGACCTTGTTGATGAAAAACTGTTTTTT.

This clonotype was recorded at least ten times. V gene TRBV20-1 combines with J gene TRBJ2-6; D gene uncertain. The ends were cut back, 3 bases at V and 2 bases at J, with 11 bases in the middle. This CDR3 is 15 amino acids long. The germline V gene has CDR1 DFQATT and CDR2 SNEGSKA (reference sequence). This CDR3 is CSARADLTGANVLTF. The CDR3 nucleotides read TGCAGTGCTAGGGCGGACCTCACTGGGGCCAACGTCCTGACTTTC.

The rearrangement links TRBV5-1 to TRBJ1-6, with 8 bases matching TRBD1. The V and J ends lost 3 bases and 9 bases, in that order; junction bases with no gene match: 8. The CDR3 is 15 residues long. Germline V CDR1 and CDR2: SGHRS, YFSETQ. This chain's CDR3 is CASSSEGQGISPLHF. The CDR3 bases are TGCGCCAGCAGCTCGGAAGGACAGGGAATTTCACCCCTCCACTTT.

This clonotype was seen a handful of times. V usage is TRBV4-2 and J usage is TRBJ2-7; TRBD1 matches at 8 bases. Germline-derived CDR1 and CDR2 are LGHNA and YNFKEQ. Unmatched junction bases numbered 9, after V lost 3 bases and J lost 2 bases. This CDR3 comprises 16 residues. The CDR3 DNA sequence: TGTGCCAGCAGCCAGGGGGGACAGGAACGGGCCTACGAGCAGTACGTC. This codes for CASSQGGQERAYEQYV.

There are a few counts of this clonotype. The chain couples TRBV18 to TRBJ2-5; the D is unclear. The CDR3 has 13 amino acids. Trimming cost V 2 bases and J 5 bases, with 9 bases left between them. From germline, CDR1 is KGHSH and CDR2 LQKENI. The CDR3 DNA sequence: TGTGCCAGCTCACCAAACCAAGGGGAGACCCAGTACTTC. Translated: CASSPNQGETQYF.

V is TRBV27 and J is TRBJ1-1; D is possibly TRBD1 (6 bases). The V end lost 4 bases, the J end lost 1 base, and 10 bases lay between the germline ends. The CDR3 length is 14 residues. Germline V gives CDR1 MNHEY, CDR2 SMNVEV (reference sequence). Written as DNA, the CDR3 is TGTGCCAGCAGTTCCTACAGGGAGAACACTGAAGCTTTCTTT. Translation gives CASSSYRENTEAFF.

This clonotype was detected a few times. The CDR3 here is CSVVGAGGEETQYF. The CDR3 DNA is TGCAGCGTTGTCGGGGCAGGGGGCGAAGAGACCCAGTACTTC. The rearrangement joins TRBV29-1 to TRBJ2-5, with TRBD1 identical over 8 bases. CDR1 SQVTM and CDR2 ANQGSEA come from the germline V gene. The CDR3 loop spans 14 amino acids. After removal of 4 bases from V and 3 bases from J, the junction contained 7 bases not matched to a gene.

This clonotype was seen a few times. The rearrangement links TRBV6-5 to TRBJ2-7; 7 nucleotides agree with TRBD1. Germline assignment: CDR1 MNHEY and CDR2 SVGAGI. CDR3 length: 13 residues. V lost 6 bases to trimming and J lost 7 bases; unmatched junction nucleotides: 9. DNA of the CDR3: TGTGCCAGCAGCCAACGACAGGGCCGGGAGCAGTACTTC. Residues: CASSQRQGREQYF.

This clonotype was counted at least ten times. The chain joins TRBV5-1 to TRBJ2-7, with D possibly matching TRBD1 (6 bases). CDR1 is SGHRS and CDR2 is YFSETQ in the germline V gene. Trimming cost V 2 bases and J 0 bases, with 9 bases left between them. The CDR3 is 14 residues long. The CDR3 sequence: CASSLRTASYEQYF. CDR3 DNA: TGCGCCAGCAGCTTAAGGACAGCCTCCTACGAGCAGTACTTC.

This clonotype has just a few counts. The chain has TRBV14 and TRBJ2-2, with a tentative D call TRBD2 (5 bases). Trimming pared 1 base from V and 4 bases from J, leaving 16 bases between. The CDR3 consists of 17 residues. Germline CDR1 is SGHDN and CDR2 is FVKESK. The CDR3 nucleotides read TGTGCCAGCAGCCAAGTGGGAGACCCCCGACCCACCGGGGAGCTGTTTTTT. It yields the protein CASSQVGDPRPTGELFF.